The rows below give T cell receptor beta chains drawn from one sample of a study of post-analysis software for immune sequencing data. TCRdb fed the PCR reads into MiXCR, producing one record per CDR3 protein. The sample comprises some 450,000 distinct CDR3 sequences, under 55% of which are singletons, and about 12% rests with the top ten. Sequences were obtained from blood. All receptors come from a girl aged 10-17 years with multiple sclerosis. CDR3s include the opening cysteine and the closing phenylalanine or tryptophan. Clone size appears in some rows only: once, few, many, or a class for an expanded clone.

v_call	cdr3_length	clone_size	cdr3_aa
TRBV10-2	13	once	CASSEIAYYGYTF
TRBV6-5	14	NA	CASSYGTGGETQYF
TRBV5-1	13	NA	CASSRGQLNEQYF
TRBV4-1	15	NA	CASSQPLANVDEQFF
TRBV6-6	14	few	CASTQGGGNSPLHF
TRBV5-1	20	many	CASSWRGLAGRRETKNIQYF
TRBV5-6	16	NA	CASSLVDWGQNTEAFF
TRBV10-3	13	NA	CAIRRQGDEKLFF
TRBV27	14	NA	CASSLPGQGDTQYF
TRBV12-3/TRBV12-4	16	NA	CASSFPSGSVGYEQYF
TRBV6-5	14	NA	CASSYTGGEETQYF
TRBV29-1	12	NA	CSVLLAGNEQFF
TRBV12-3/TRBV12-4	14	few	CASSFKSLYNEQFF
TRBV5-1	14	many	CASNLQGAGYEQYF
TRBV7-2	16	NA	CASSSDSGSRTDTQYF
TRBV7-8	14	few	CASSFGVSSYEQYF